A single T cell receptor (beta chain) is shown here with its context. Its antigen remains undetermined. No much larger clone is present one base from it, and per-base qualities are unavailable. The library was generated by the immunoSEQ multiplex PCR assay. The multiplex PCR relied on a mix of 60 forward primers for TCR Vbeta segments and 13 reverse primers for TCR Jbeta segments. A multiplex PCR assay on genomic DNA amplified the CDR3 region of rearranged TCR beta genes. The amplified TCR beta libraries were sequenced on the Illumina HiSeq System as 87-base-pair reads. Regarding the original processing steps: A later analysis tallied tens of millions of unique TCR beta chains across the 666 repertoires, and approximately 12 million of those chains were shared by two or more donors. To remove PCR and sequencing errors, raw reads were error-corrected and collapsed into unique sequences using a nearest-neighbor algorithm that merged closely related sequences. CDR3 sequences were aligned to IMGT reference sequences to assign V, D and J gene segments. For a sequence to be retained, a match of at least six nucleotides to both a V gene segment and a J gene segment was required. A rearrangement was called productive if the CDR3 had no stop codons and remained in frame with V and J, and every other rearrangement was called non-productive. Following IMGT convention, CDR3 was defined as the stretch from the second conserved V-encoded cysteine to the conserved J-encoded phenylalanine. In an earlier analysis of 550 to 650 of the donors, sequences lacking an unambiguous match to a single V gene segment were excluded. In an earlier analysis of 587 of the donors, V segments were called functional above 56.7% productive rearrangements and were called segregating when the between-donor standard deviation exceeded 5%. A statistical classification framework was built to diagnose cytomegalovirus status from the catalog of TCR beta chain sequences. V and J gene assignment, in a later analysis, came from comparing TCR nucleotide sequences with IMGT/GENE-DB human TR gene sequences. A later analysis assigned CDR3 sequences and most-parsimonious VDJ recombination scenarios with the TCRdist pipeline. A later analysis defined each TCR beta chain by its CDR3 amino acid sequence plus V-gene family, and excluded reads lacking a unique V-gene family. In a later analysis, approximately 590 highly shared, low-generation-probability nucleotide sequences were removed to address suspected cross-contamination and a sequencing artifact. A later analysis calculated a clonal expansion index for each public chain from normalized within-repertoire ranks of inferred template counts. In a later analysis, generation probabilities were computed using a VDJ recombination model fitted to out-of-frame rearrangements, and the results were checked against IGoR. In a later analysis, TCR-TCR, TCR-HLA and TCR-CMV co-occurrence was scored with hypergeometric tests, and a repertoire-size bias correction was applied to TCR pairs. A later analysis estimated false discovery rates by permuting HLA or CMV assignments 20 times. In a later analysis, co-occurring TCRs were grouped with DBSCAN, and TCRdist sequence similarity was added when clustering was performed within HLA-allele-positive subsets. Co-occurrence clustering excluded repertoires with fewer than 30,000 or more than 120,000 public chains, plus five with anomalous nucleotide sharing. In its TCRdb copy, this immuneACCESS table keeps in-frame sequences only and misses some clones. Where compared with another copy, unresolved V genes explain less than half of these, and the others have no known cause. For V, J and clone size, that table is used; D and trimming come from the DNA. This sample lists tens of thousands of clones; approximately 78% were detected once. The ten largest clonotypes hold roughly 2.5% of the sample.

The record originates from a study of cytomegalovirus exposure and HLA in healthy donors (TCRdb year 2017). For the study in its entirety: An earlier analysis of roughly 570 of the donors reported about 280 Gb of sequence data and 117 million unique TCR beta sequences obtained from about 179 million T cells. An early release covering roughly 640 HLA-typed donors comprised about 320 gigabases of sequencing data and approximately 85 million unique TCR sequences. Among the roughly 400 genotyped donors, around 79% belonged to the genetic ancestry cluster associated with self-reported Caucasian donors. The study was designed to test whether signatures of past pathogen exposure could be identified by cataloging public T cell receptors. The study profiled the T cell repertoires of about 720 subjects by immunosequencing and related them to cytomegalovirus serostatus. In addition to the first cohort of 666 subjects, a separate validation cohort of approximately 110 different subjects was used. The study combined high-throughput TCR immunosequencing, statistical association of individual TCRs with disease status, and machine learning to predict cytomegalovirus infection status. A later analysis re-examined previously published TCR beta repertoires from just over 650 donors and added high-resolution HLA genotyping to investigate patterns of TCR occurrence. The later analysis used no new phenotypic data to find candidate immune exposures, relying instead on TCR beta sequences and their occurrence across donors. An earlier analysis of more than 450 of the donors used high-throughput TCR beta sequencing to judge whether each TCR beta V gene segment behaved as functional or pseudogenic. Donor age, sex, ethnicity and CMV serostatus were compiled together with the repertoire data. Genome-wide SNP genotypes for about three fifths of the 666 donors were used in a later genetic analysis, which treated that subset as a discovery cohort. All discovery cohort repertoires had been generated using a single sequencing platform. Both class I and class II loci were covered by HLA typing, at four-digit resolution. Typing coverage varied by locus: roughly 629-640 donors for A, B, C, DRB1 and DQB1; about 520 for DQA1; about 590 for DPA1; roughly 470 for DPB1. Roughly 5 DR-DQ haplotypes were handled as single units for association and clustering, since linkage in the cohort was strong. Among some 400 genotyped donors of the cohort, an average of roughly 230,000 unique TCR beta nucleotide sequences was sequenced per donor, of which roughly 18% were non-productive.

Trimming removed 0 bases from V and 5 bases from J, leaving 9 bases between the germline ends. CDR1 and CDR2 were assigned from the germline V gene (reference sequence) as SGHNT and YYREEE. There are 13 amino acids in the CDR3, from cysteine to phenylalanine inclusive. The retained sequence is limited to the CDR3, 39 bases, with the frame set at the first base. The paper as a whole reports these results and caveats: A cluster of highly shared sequence variants was judged likely to be a technical artifact of the sequencing pipeline. Because counts were too low, about 15 rarely observed V segments, including chromosome 9 orphons, were left out of the earlier analysis of 587 of the donors. For the cohort, immune exposure information was limited to CMV serostatus. When HLA alleles, especially DR and DQ, strongly co-occurred, TCR associations were difficult to assign to individual alleles. A later analysis found that HLA-associated TCR beta chains were more clonally expanded and had lower generation probabilities than equally common non-associated chains. The authors suggested that the approach could potentially be extended to other disease states and immunological phenotypes. Specific HLA alleles were associated with about 17,000 TCR beta sequences at a false discovery rate of 0.05 in a later analysis. A further reported finding was that TCR beta sequences accurately predicted the HLA-A and HLA-B alleles for most subjects in the first cohort. The 87-base-pair reads could not distinguish some IMGT-functional V segments, including TRBV6-2 and TRBV6-3, so those segments were excluded. In a later analysis, TCR association rates were found to vary across HLA loci, with the most associated TCRs seen for DRB1 alleles and the fewest for HLA-C alleles. An association between a missense DCLRE1C variant and V-gene and J-gene trimming of TCR beta chains was found in a later genetic analysis and replicated in an independent cohort. Most TCR sequences were observed very rarely across donors, whereas some public TCRs were present in many individuals. A later genetic analysis reported fewer N-insertions in productive TCRs among donors in an Asian-associated ancestry cluster than the roughly 700-donor mean. HLA typing was unavailable for some donors at each locus, so association tests used only the typed subset. Linkage disequilibrium might explain the correlated functional status among segregating V segments, but an unknown experimental factor could not be ruled out. Broadly in line with IMGT annotations, most TCR beta V segments showed up in productive rearrangements about 87% or about 30% of the time in an earlier analysis of some 590 of the donors. According to a later analysis, most CMV-associated TCR beta chains appeared to be HLA-restricted, and the HLA associations seemed to be driven largely by CMV exposure. Cytomegalovirus status was reported to be diagnosed by the classifier with high specificity and sensitivity in both the original and validation cohorts. A later analysis reported that several top co-occurrence clusters appeared linked to parvovirus B19, influenza, CMV and Epstein-Barr virus. The study listed 164 TCR beta chains as associated with cytomegalovirus. This cohort had only TCR beta chains sequenced, and the lack of alpha or paired-chain data limited which features could be detected. Three of the identified cytomegalovirus-associated TCR beta chains were confirmed in vitro to be specific for cytomegalovirus antigens. Roughly uniform sequencing depth across donors was assumed in presence/absence analyses, although this assumption may not hold.

In total, approximately 700 healthy bone marrow donors made up the cohort. At the time of sampling, all cohort members were nominally healthy, though unrecorded immune exposures were likely present. The donor was CMV seropositive and belonged to the group of more than 250 seropositive cohort members. Every donor gave a peripheral blood sample, and the peripheral blood mononuclear cells from that sample were used for TCR beta sequencing. Genomic DNA extraction from the blood cell samples was performed with the Qiagen DNeasy Blood Extraction Kit. This chain joins TRBV5-4 to TRBJ2-7, with TRBD1 tentatively as D gene (6 bases match). The sequenced material came from PBMCs. This clonotype was obtained from a male donor in good health and CMV-seropositive. The CDR3 region has the sequence CASSLDRENEQYF. The nucleotide sequence is given as TGTGCCAGCAGCTTGGACAGGGAGAACGAGCAGTACTTC.